The sequence of this T cell receptor (beta chain) was determined in a study of Ad26.COV2.S vaccination and SARS-CoV-2 variants. Overall study findings and caveats: Considerable breadth of spike-specific CD8+ and CD4+ T cell responses has reportedly been documented following vaccination. Placebo recipients had lower spike-specific TCR breadth than vaccine recipients.

The treatment denotes: over 15 received Ad26.COV2.S at low or high dose, single or two shots; several received placebo; per-sample allocation not given. After the first vaccine or placebo injection, samples were drawn on day 63. Ad26 vector vaccine expressed Wuhan-strain SARS-CoV-2 spike. Profiled with immunoSEQ multiplex PCR; TCRdb holds only in-frame clones, not every one. The table shows over 300,000 clones, with about 80% occurring only once. Germline V CDR1 and CDR2: SNHLY, FYNNEI. The V and J ends lost 6 bases and 14 bases respectively, with 15 bases between them. This CDR3 spans 11 amino acids. Concerning this clone: Its matching antigen is unknown.

The material sequenced was peripheral blood, taken in a trial of Ad26.COV2.S vaccine versus placebo. The sequence was collected from a person aged 18-60 years who received the Ad26.COV2.S COVID-19 vaccine or a placebo. The gene calls are TRBV2 and TRBJ2-3, with a possible D match to TRBD2 (5 bases). The CDR3 spells CASSMVDSLYF. As DNA, the CDR3 is TGTGCCAGCAGCATGGTGGACTCGTTGTATTTT.